A single sample gave rise to the 22 T cell receptor beta chains below, sequenced in a study of Ad26.COV2.S vaccination and SARS-CoV-2 variants. Produced via immunoSEQ multiplex PCR; TCRdb's table is partial and in-frame only. Of roughly 400,000 clones listed, about 92% are singletons. Treatment reported: some 20 received Ad26.COV2.S at low or high dose, single or two shots; roughly 5 received placebo; per-sample allocation not given. Day 63 following the first vaccine or placebo injection was when the samples were taken. The specimen comprised peripheral blood, sampled in a trial of Ad26.COV2.S vaccine versus placebo. The receptors originated from a person aged 18-65 years who received the Ad26.COV2.S COVID-19 vaccine or a placebo.

The chain couples TRBV11-2 to TRBJ2-2; no firm D call. The CDR3 is 16 residues long. Germline CDR1 is SGHAT and CDR2 is FQNNGV. Trimming left V 1 base short and J 2 bases short, with 11 bases between. DNA of the CDR3: TGTGCCAGCAGCTTAGTACTCGCGGTTAACACCGGGGAGCTGTTTTTT. Residues: CASSLVLAVNTGELFF.

V is TRBV5-6 and J is TRBJ1-3, with TRBD1 matching 10 bases. This CDR3 has 17 residues. Per germline, CDR1 SGHDT and CDR2 YYEEEE. V lost 2 bases and J lost 4; bases outside the gene matches: 9. CDR3 sequence (DNA): TGTGCCAGCAGCTTTCGGGGACAGGGGCGTCAGGGAAACACCATATATTTT. Its translation is CASSFRGQGRQGNTIYF.

This clone has only one observation. The genes are TRBV28 and TRBJ2-3; TRBD1 aligns across 9 bases. From germline, CDR1 is MDHEN and CDR2 SYDVKM. This CDR3 has 12 residues. The V and J ends lost 2 bases and 10 bases, in that order; junction bases with no gene match: 1. DNA of the CDR3: TGTGCCAGCAGTTTAAGGACAGGGGCGCAGTATTTT. Translated, it gives CASSLRTGAQYF.

This rearrangement joins TRBV7-7 to TRBJ2-5; D gene ambiguous. The CDR3 is 16 amino acids. Germline CDR1 reads SSHAT; CDR2 reads FNYEAQ (reference sequence). Trimming removed 1 base from V and 4 bases from J, with 16 bases in between. The CDR3: CASSLGGRFKAETQYF. The CDR3 region has the DNA TGTGCCAGCAGCTTAGGTGGGCGCTTTAAGGCAGAGACCCAGTACTTC.

The CDR3 DNA sequence: TGCGCCAGCAGCCTATACCACGGCGCGGGCAATGAGCAGTTCTTC. Translating gives CASSLYHGAGNEQFF. The rearrangement uses TRBV5-1 and TRBJ2-1, with TRBD2 as a possible D gene (5 bases). Per germline, CDR1 SGHRS and CDR2 YFSETQ. The V end lost 4 bases, the J end lost 6 bases, and 17 bases lay between the germline ends. The CDR3 loop spans 15 amino acids.

This chain joins TRBV25-1 and TRBJ2-3; perhaps TRBD1 as D (5 bases). Looked up from germline, CDR1 is MGHDK and CDR2 is SYGVNS. There are 13 residues in the CDR3. V lost 8 bases and J lost 2, with 11 bases in between. In DNA, the CDR3 is TGTGCCAGCCGTCAGGGAAACACAGATACGCAGTATTTT. Its protein is CASRQGNTDTQYF.

The chain combines TRBV5-1 with TRBJ2-7; 11 bases map to TRBD2. The CDR3 loop spans 15 amino acids. The V and J ends lost 3 bases and 3 bases, in that order; junction bases with no gene match: 5. From germline, CDR1 is SGHRS and CDR2 YFSETQ. This CDR3 is CASSSGTSGVYEQYF. The CDR3 nucleotides are TGCGCCAGCAGCTCCGGGACTAGCGGAGTCTACGAGCAGTACTTC.

This sequence joins TRBV11-2 and TRBJ2-1; the match to TRBD2 covers 12 bases. There are 18 residues in the CDR3. Trimming at V came to 2 bases and at J to 6 bases, leaving 11 bases not matched to a gene. CDR1 is SGHAT, CDR2 FQNNGV, per germline. The CDR3 spells CASSLRDGLAGIGNEQFF. CDR3 sequence (DNA): TGTGCCAGCAGCTTACGGGACGGACTAGCGGGAATTGGCAATGAGCAGTTCTTC.

V and J are TRBV5-6 and TRBJ2-2; 10 bases line up with TRBD2. V gave up 2 bases and J gave up 5 bases; unmatched junction bases: 0. Germline assignment: CDR1 SGHDT and CDR2 YYEEEE. The CDR3 spans 14 residues. The CDR3 DNA follows: TGTGCCAGCAGCTTAGCGGGAGGGACCGGGGAGCTGTTTTTT. It yields the protein CASSLAGGTGELFF.

The rearrangement joins TRBV15 to TRBJ1-1; a weak D match, TRBD1 (6 bases). The CDR3 runs to 16 residues. Germline CDR1 LNHNV, CDR2 YYDKDF (reference sequence). V was pared by 7 bases and J by 8 bases, with 26 bases between. DNA for the CDR3: TGTGCCACCATCCCACCGGGGGCGCGGAGGGGGAGGGAAGCTTTCTTT. Encoded protein: CATIPPGARRGREAFF.

This clone is a singleton in its sample. Other DNA sequences in the same sample also yield this CDR3. This chain uses TRBV7-9 with TRBJ1-5; unclear D gene. V was trimmed by 6 bases and J by 3 bases, leaving 9 bases between them. CDR3 length equals 13 residues. The germline CDR1 and CDR2 sequences are SEHNR and FQNEAQ (reference sequence). CDR3 sequence reads: CASSPGSNQPQHF. CDR3 nucleotide sequence: TGTGCCAGCAGTCCAGGATCCAATCAGCCCCAGCATTTT. Based on the CDR3 plus reference TRBV7-9 and TRBJ1-5, the full variable domain is DTGVSQNPRHKITKRGQNVTFRCDPISEHNRLYWYRQTLGQGPEFLTYFQNEAQLEKSRLLSDRFSAERPKGSFSTLEIQRTEQGDSAMYLCASSPGSNQPQHFGDGTRLSIL.

The chain has TRBV6-1 and TRBJ2-7, with 7 bases lining up with TRBD2. J was trimmed by 3 bases and V by 3 bases; bases with no gene match: 2. Germline lookup yields CDR1 MNHNS and CDR2 SASEGT. The CDR3 is 13 amino acids. The CDR3 loop is CASSDGGNYEQYF. DNA for the CDR3: TGTGCCAGCAGTGACGGGGGGAACTACGAGCAGTACTTC.

The chain has TRBV9 and TRBJ2-1, with a weak D call TRBD1 (6 bases). V was clipped by 0 bases and J by 6 bases, with 10 bases between them. This CDR3 has 14 amino acids. The germline V gene has CDR1 SGDLS and CDR2 YYNGEE. CDR3 in amino acids: CASSVDRAPNEQFF. The CDR3, as DNA: TGTGCCAGCAGCGTAGACAGGGCACCCAATGAGCAGTTCTTC.

This chain uses TRBV5-1 with TRBJ2-1; the match to TRBD2 covers 11 bases. With 6 bases clipped from V and 6 bases from J, the junction kept 5 bases outside the gene matches. Germline V gene lookup returns CDR1 SGHRS and CDR2 YFSETQ. This CDR3 region has 14 residues. This chain's CDR3 is CASTSLAGGNEQFF. The CDR3 DNA sequence: TGCGCCAGCACTAGCCTAGCGGGAGGCAATGAGCAGTTCTTC.

This chain's CDR3 is CASSVVQGGTGELFF. In DNA, the CDR3 is TGTGCCAGCAGCGTAGTACAGGGTGGCACCGGGGAGCTGTTTTTT. This chain joins TRBV9 and TRBJ2-2, with D possibly matching TRBD1 (6 bases). CDR1 is SGDLS, CDR2 YYNGEE, per germline. With 0 bases removed from V and 4 bases from J, the gap between germline ends came to 10 bases. The CDR3 runs 15 residues. The complete variable domain, with remaining parts taken from reference TRBV9 and TRBJ2-2, reads DSGVTQTPKHLITATGQRVTLRCSPRSGDLSVYWYQQSLDQGLQFLIQYYNGEERAKGNILERFSAQQFPDLHSELNLSSLELGDSALYFCASSVVQGGTGELFFGEGSRLTVL.

This CDR3 is CASSLKLTGELFF. CDR3 in DNA: TGTGCCAGCAGCTTAAAGCTCACCGGGGAGCTGTTTTTT. The chain carries TRBV7-3 and TRBJ2-2; D not certain. V dropped 1 base and J dropped 4 bases, with 4 bases sitting between them. This CDR3 spans 13 amino acids. Germline values: CDR1 SGHTA, CDR2 FQGTGA.

The chain is built from TRBV4-3 and TRBJ1-2, with a tentative D call TRBD1 (6 bases). The V gene's germline CDR1 is LGHNA and CDR2 YSLEER. This CDR3 is 14 amino acids long. Deletions cut 1 base from V and 8 bases from J, with 14 bases between. Here the CDR3 reads CASSQATGMGGYTF. The CDR3 coding sequence is TGCGCCAGCAGCCAAGCTACAGGGATGGGCGGCTACACCTTC.

The gene calls are TRBV18 and TRBJ2-5; D is possibly TRBD1 (6 bases). V was clipped by 8 bases and J by 5 bases, with 15 bases between them. Germline V gene lookup returns CDR1 KGHSH and CDR2 LQKENI. This CDR3 has 13 residues. Written as DNA, the CDR3 is TGTGCCAGCAACAGGGTCGGGCAGGAGACCCAGTACTTC. Translation gives CASNRVGQETQYF.

This rearrangement joins TRBV27 to TRBJ2-5; no clear D. The CDR3 has 14 amino acids. V gave up 4 bases and J gave up 4 bases, with 13 bases separating them. CDR1 and CDR2 (germline): MNHEY, SMNVEV (reference sequence). In DNA form, the CDR3 reads TGTGCCAGCAGTTCCCCGAAAGGACCAGAGACCCAGTACTTC. Protein: CASSSPKGPETQYF.

The J gene is TRBJ2-7, the V gene TRBV20-1, with 11 bases identical to TRBD2. Trimming cost V 6 bases and J 2 bases; bases outside gene matches: 6. The V gene's germline CDR1 is DFQATT and CDR2 SNEGSKA (reference sequence). The CDR3 sequence is 14 residues long. The CDR3 sequence: CSASTSGSPYEQYF. The CDR3 region has the DNA TGCAGTGCGAGTACTAGCGGGAGCCCCTACGAGCAGTACTTC.

This clone was seen a single time. The chain links TRBV7-3 to TRBJ2-5; D gene ambiguous. The CDR3 extends over 13 amino acids. V was cut by 2 bases and J by 5 bases, with 9 bases left in between. Germline V lookup: CDR1 SGHTA, CDR2 FQGTGA. The CDR3 spells CASSLVFGETQYF. The CDR3 nucleotides read TGTGCCAGCAGCTTAGTCTTTGGGGAGACCCAGTACTTC.

The V call is TRBV19, the J call TRBJ1-1, with D maybe TRBD1 (5 bases). This CDR3 region has 13 residues. CDR1 is LNHDA and CDR2 is SQIVND in the germline V gene (reference sequence). Trimming stripped 2 bases from V and 7 bases from J, with 11 bases between. The CDR3 loop is CASSIQGPNEAFF. The CDR3 DNA is TGTGCCAGTAGTATACAGGGCCCTAATGAAGCTTTCTTT.